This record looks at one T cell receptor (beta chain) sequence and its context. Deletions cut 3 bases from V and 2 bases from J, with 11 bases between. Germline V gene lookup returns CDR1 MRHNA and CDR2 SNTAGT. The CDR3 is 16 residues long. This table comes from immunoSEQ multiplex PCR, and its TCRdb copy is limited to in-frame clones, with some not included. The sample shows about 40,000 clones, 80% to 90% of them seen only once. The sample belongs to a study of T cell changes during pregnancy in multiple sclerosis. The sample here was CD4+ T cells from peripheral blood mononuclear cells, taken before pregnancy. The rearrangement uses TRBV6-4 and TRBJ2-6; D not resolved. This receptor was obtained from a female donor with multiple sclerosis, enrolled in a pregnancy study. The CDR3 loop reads CASSEQAGTGANVLTF. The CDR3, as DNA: TGTGCCAGCAGTGAGCAGGCTGGAACTGGGGCCAACGTCCTGACTTTC.